This TCR beta chain was sequenced during a study of PD-L1 blockade in urothelial cancer (dated by TCRdb to 2016 to 2017). Turning to the overall study: Every patient began therapy in the mid-2010s and was given atezolizumab 1,200 mg intravenously every 3 weeks. About 85% of the roughly 29 patients were males with bladder-origin urothelial cancer, and about 65% of the roughly 30 reported a prior smoking history. Patients had an ECOG performance status of 0 or 1 and had received between 0 and 3 prior chemotherapy regimens. Blood samples were analyzed at two time points: 3 weeks after treatment start (second dose) and 6 weeks after treatment start. Blood samples gave median yields of around 140,000 T cells and more than 80,000 unique TCRs, along with a median clonality of approximately 0.08. The study, an exploratory multi-omic analysis, examined somatic, immune and clinical correlates of response to PD-L1 blockade with atezolizumab in urothelial cancer. Pretreatment tumor samples and matched peripheral blood, collected serially before and after atezolizumab treatment, underwent TCR sequencing. Durable clinical benefit meant progression-free survival longer than 6 months, and TCR features were also tested against progression-free and overall survival. In the same patients, pretreatment tumors underwent whole exome sequencing and RNA sequencing in addition to TCR sequencing. Durable clinical benefit was achieved by nine patients and was not achieved by 20 patients. Over 28 patients had pretreatment blood TCR-seq, around 24 had at least one posttreatment blood collection, and around 24 had tumor TCR-seq.

Of note for this clone: There is no known antigen for this receptor. No much larger clonotype is one base removed from it; base qualities were not supplied.

Study-wide conclusions, independent of this receptor: At 3 weeks after the start of treatment, tumor-associated TCR clones in peripheral blood had expanded more in patients with durable benefit (n ≈ 20, p = 0.022). Improved progression-free and overall survival was found to be associated with pretreatment peripheral blood TCR clonality below the median. Because of the small sample size (n ≈ 31) and the many exploratory analyses performed, the results are intended to be regarded as hypothesis-generating.

Reading from cysteine to phenylalanine, the CDR3 counts 14 amino acids. The only DNA kept is the CDR3, 42 bases in frame from the first base. Here V drops 5 bases and J drops 8 bases, and the junction holds 9 bases not matched to any gene. The germline V gene supplies CDR1 SGHTA and CDR2 FQGTGA. Interpreted using the paper, the time point label stands for: pretreatment peripheral blood. A total of about 31 patients with locally advanced or metastatic urothelial carcinoma, treated at Memorial Sloan Kettering on a trial protocol, made up the cohort. Peripheral blood mononuclear cells were collected pretreatment and during treatment, with between 1 and 8 total time points obtained per patient. The Qiagen DNeasy Blood extraction kit was used to purify genomic DNA from total PBMCs and tumor samples. PBMCs were collected pretreatment and during treatment and were isolated and stored as previously described.

Synthetic TCR analog templates were spiked into each PCR so that absolute template abundance could be estimated from read counts. Using the immunoSEQ assay, TCRbeta CDR3 regions were amplified from genomic DNA with bias-controlled V and J gene primers. Sequencing of rearranged TCRbeta segments was performed at approximately 20X coverage. Under the source paper's analysis protocol: Sequencing errors were corrected by clustering, and CDR3s were annotated against IMGT so that V, D and J genes could be assigned. Downstream analyses used only productive TCRbeta rearrangements and left out out-of-frame or stop-codon sequences. Clonality was computed as one minus Shannon entropy normalized by the log of the number of unique productive sequences. Clones differing between time points or between blood and tumor were identified by Fisher's exact test with Benjamini-Hochberg correction at adjusted p below 0.01. As stored in TCRdb, this immuneACCESS dataset retains in-frame rearrangements with V and J assigned. A fraction of the clones does not appear; measured against another copy, unresolved V genes explain less than half of the discrepancy, and the remainder lacks a known reason. From that table come the V and J calls and clone size; the DNA was used to work out D and trimming. This sample holds under 55,000 clones; around 84% were observed only once. The top ten clones comprise around 3.2% of the sample.

The material sequenced was PBMCs, taken around atezolizumab (anti-PD-L1) treatment. The clonotype comes from a man between 65 and 85 years old with urothelial cancer. The chain uses TRBV7-3 and TRBJ2-1; TRBD1 aligns with 7 central bases. CDR3 reads: CASSRTQGNDEQFF. The DNA reads TGTGCCAGCAGCCGAACACAGGGGAACGATGAGCAGTTCTTC.